One sample yielded the 11 T cell receptor beta chains listed below, sequenced in a study of blood T cells in healthy people across ages. Primed by a sample-barcoded 5' primer and a J-beta primer mix, a second PCR proceeded for roughly 7 to 11 cycles. TCRdb fed the 5' RACE reads into MiXCR, producing one record per CDR3 protein. The table has more than 650,000 distinct CDR3 sequences, 40% to 65% seen once. The sequenced sample consisted of blood. The source of these receptors is an elderly man in good health.

This chain links TRBV4-1 with TRBJ2-4; D might be TRBD1 (5 bases). The end of the DNA fits TRBJ2-5 better, so the J call may be wrong. From germline, CDR1 is MGHRA and CDR2 YSYEKL. This CDR3 contains 17 residues. DNA of the CDR3: TGCGCCAGCAGTAAGATATCAGGACAACGAGGCCAAGAGACCCAGTACTTC. Its protein is CASSKISGQRGQETQYF.

This chain uses TRBV11-2 with TRBJ1-1, with unresolved D. Germline lookup yields CDR1 SGHAT and CDR2 FQNNGV. V dropped 8 bases and J dropped 2 bases, with 12 bases sitting between them. CDR3 size: 13 residues. The CDR3 sequence is CASEKMINTEAFF. CDR3 DNA: TGTGCCAGCGAGAAGATGATAAACACTGAAGCTTTCTTT.

The chain recombines TRBV29-1 with TRBJ1-6; D is unclear. CDR1 and CDR2 from the germline V gene are SQVTM and ANQGSEA. This CDR3 contains 9 residues. Trimming took 4 bases from V and 11 from J, leaving 3 bases between them. CDR3 amino acids: CSVGPPLHF. DNA for the CDR3: TGCAGCGTTGGTCCACCCCTCCACTTT.

J is TRBJ2-1 and V is TRBV10-3, with 13 bases matching TRBD2. This CDR3 region has 15 residues. The V gene end was trimmed by 4 bases and the J gene end by 7 bases; junction bases not matched to a gene: 4. From germline, CDR1 is ENHRY and CDR2 SYGVKD. This chain's CDR3 is CAISGGTSGTNEQFF. As DNA, the CDR3 is TGTGCCATCAGTGGGGGGACTAGCGGGACTAATGAGCAGTTCTTC.

This chain links TRBV20-1 with TRBJ1-1; D gene uncertain. CDR1 and CDR2 from the germline V gene are DFQATT and SNEGSKA (reference sequence). The CDR3 is 14 residues long. Trimming took off 2 bases at V and 1 base at J, with 11 bases between the two ends. CDR3 sequence reads: CSARPLTGNTEAFF. The CDR3 nucleotides are TGCAGTGCTAGACCTCTAACGGGGAACACTGAAGCTTTCTTT.

CDR3 sequence reads: CASSQDRAAYEQYF. Here the CDR3 DNA reads TGTGCCAGCAGCCAAGATCGGGCAGCTTACGAGCAGTACTTC. V gene TRBV14 combines with J gene TRBJ2-7, with D uncertain. CDR1 is SGHDN, CDR2 FVKESK, per germline. V was pared by 0 bases and J by 4 bases, with 10 bases between. The CDR3 runs to 14 residues.

The V gene is TRBV4-1, the J gene TRBJ2-3, with 8 bases identical to TRBD1. There are 16 residues in the CDR3. Germline values: CDR1 MGHRA, CDR2 YSYEKL. V lost 5 bases and J lost 4; bases outside the gene matches: 11. The CDR3 nucleotides read TGCGCCAGCAGCTCCCAGGGGGCAGGTCAGGCAGATACGCAGTATTTT. Amino acids: CASSSQGAGQADTQYF.

The chain carries TRBV9 and TRBJ2-7; perhaps TRBD2 as D (5 bases). The germline gives CDR1 SGDLS, CDR2 YYNGEE. The CDR3 is made up of 15 amino acids. V lost 0 bases to trimming and J lost 5 bases, with 15 bases between them. This CDR3 is CASSVESGMRDEQYF. For the CDR3, the DNA is TGTGCCAGCAGCGTAGAATCGGGGATGAGAGACGAGCAGTACTTC. Variable domain in full (rest from reference TRBV9 and TRBJ2-7): DSGVTQTPKHLITATGQRVTLRCSPRSGDLSVYWYQQSLDQGLQFLIQYYNGEERAKGNILERFSAQQFPDLHSELNLSSLELGDSALYFCASSVESGMRDEQYFGPGTRLTVT.

This clonotype was observed many times. The rearrangement uses TRBV7-2 and TRBJ2-5, with D uncertain. The CDR3 is 11 residues long. Germline-derived CDR1 and CDR2 are SGHTA and FQGNSA. V lost 5 bases and J 3 bases, leaving 4 bases between the germline ends. Here the CDR3 DNA reads TGTGCCAGCAGCCGCGAAGAGACCCAGTACTTC. Amino acid sequence: CASSREETQYF.

V is TRBV27 and J is TRBJ2-7; D is perhaps TRBD1 or TRBD2 (5 bases each). The germline CDR1 and CDR2 sequences are MNHEY and SMNVEV (reference sequence). The length of the CDR3 is 17 residues. V was pared by 5 bases and J by 3 bases, with 23 bases between. As DNA, the CDR3 is TGTGCCAGCAGTCTATATCACCGGGACGTTAAGCGCTACGAGCAGTACTTC. It translates to CASSLYHRDVKRYEQYF.

The rearrangement uses TRBV7-6 and TRBJ2-3, with TRBD2 identical over 7 bases. Germline V gives CDR1 SGHVS, CDR2 FNYEAQ. The junction had 12 bases not matched to a gene; V was cut back by 5 bases and J by 7 bases. The CDR3 extends over 15 amino acids. CDR3 nucleotide sequence: TGTGCCAGCAGCCCGTTGACGGCGGGAGAGCATACGCAGTATTTT. Its protein is CASSPLTAGEHTQYF.